The clone carrying this T cell receptor (beta chain) was picked up a small number of times. This CDR3 spans 14 amino acids. CDR1 and CDR2 (germline): SEHNR, FQNEAQ (reference sequence). Trimming stripped 2 bases from V and 5 bases from J, with 13 bases between. Sequencing was performed with immunoSEQ multiplex PCR; in TCRdb, only in-frame clones are kept and a portion is missing. Counted here are 40,000 to 50,000 clones, around 86% occurring once; the ten biggest clones make up around 45%. The data are from a study of blood T cell repertoires in COVID-19. This receptor was identified in a woman aged 80 or older with acute or convalescent COVID-19. The sample comprised peripheral blood. V gene TRBV7-9 combines with J gene TRBJ2-7; TRBD2 might be the D (5 bases). The CDR3 nucleotides are TGTGCCAGCAGCTTAAGCCCGGGGATCGACGAGCAGTACTTC. Its protein product is CASSLSPGIDEQYF. The whole variable domain, filled in from reference TRBV7-9 and TRBJ2-7, reads DTGVSQNPRHKITKRGQNVTFRCDPISEHNRLYWYRQTLGQGPEFLTYFQNEAQLEKSRLLSDRFSAERPKGSFSTLEIQRTEQGDSAMYLCASSLSPGIDEQYFGPGTRLTVT.